The 9 T cell receptor beta chains below were found in one sample sequenced in a study of breast tumors, draining lymph nodes, adjacent tissues. Breast cancer patients provided tissue from their axillary draining lymph nodes. TCRdb processed the multiplex PCR reads anew with MiXCR; each CDR3 protein has one entry. The sample shows under 350,000 distinct CDR3 sequences, roughly 31% of them seen only once. The sample comprised axillary lymph node tissue. Receptors originate from a female donor with breast cancer. Some clones in this sample may be carry-over from other donors' samples.

The J gene is TRBJ2-2, the V gene TRBV18; 7 bases align to TRBD2. The CDR3 length is 16 residues. CDR1 and CDR2 from the germline V gene are KGHSH and LQKENI. With 2 bases clipped from V and 3 bases from J, the junction kept 6 bases outside the gene matches. CDR3 bases: TGTGCCAGCTCACCATCAGCGGGAACTTACACCGGGGAGCTGTTTTTT. It codes for CASSPSAGTYTGELFF.

This clonotype has at least ten counts. This chain connects TRBV6-5 to TRBJ1-4; a weak D match, TRBD1 (5 bases). The CDR3 loop spans 13 amino acids. Trimming removed 6 bases from V and 7 bases from J, with 12 bases in between. Germline V CDR1 and CDR2: MNHEY, SVGAGI. The CDR3 sequence: CASRSGRGEKLFF. The CDR3 nucleotides are TGTGCCAGCAGATCGGGGCGAGGTGAAAAACTGTTTTTT.

This clonotype was counted at least ten times. This chain uses TRBV19 with TRBJ2-1; possible D gene TRBD2, 6 bases. The CDR3 runs 19 residues. V was trimmed by 6 bases and J by 5 bases, leaving 29 bases between them. Per germline, CDR1 LNHDA and CDR2 SQIVND (reference sequence). The CDR3, as DNA: TGTGCCAGTAGACTTCGGGGGATGATAGCTCCAATTGTGGACAATGAGCAGTTCTTC. Translating it yields CASRLRGMIAPIVDNEQFF.

This clonotype was counted a few times. The V gene is TRBV27, the J gene TRBJ2-5; perhaps TRBD1 as D (5 bases). The CDR3 spans 18 residues. Germline CDR1 reads MNHEY; CDR2 reads SMNVEV (reference sequence). Trimming took 4 bases from V and 5 from J, leaving 26 bases between them. The CDR3 sequence is CASSYGAWPPSTRETQYF. CDR3 nucleotides: TGTGCCAGCAGTTATGGGGCTTGGCCCCCGTCGACAAGGGAGACCCAGTACTTC.

The sample holds a few counts of this clonotype. This may come from a read error, since a much larger clone is one base off. The chain links TRBV11-2 to TRBJ2-7, with 7 bases fitting TRBD2. J was trimmed by 4 bases and V by 3 bases; bases with no gene match: 12. This CDR3 comprises 16 residues. Per germline, CDR1 SGHAT and CDR2 FQNNGV. The CDR3 is CASSLEGGAGSYEQYF. The CDR3, as DNA: TGTGCCAGCAGCTTGGAGGGAGGGGCCGGATCGTACGAGCAGTACTTC.

This clonotype occurred a few times. The chain couples TRBV2 to TRBJ1-1; 9 positions agree with TRBD1. The germline V gene encodes CDR1 SNHLY and CDR2 FYNNEI. The V gene end was trimmed by 4 bases and the J gene end by 5 bases; junction bases not matched to a gene: 8. CDR3 length: 15 residues. The CDR3 DNA sequence: TGTGCCAGCAGTGGGGGCAGACAGGGGGAAACTGAAGCTTTCTTT. It codes for CASSGGRQGETEAFF.

This clonotype occurred many times. The chain carries TRBV11-2 and TRBJ2-7; maybe TRBD2 (5 bases). The CDR3 length is 14 residues. V was clipped by 1 base and J by 1 base, with 8 bases between them. Per germline, CDR1 SGHAT and CDR2 FQNNGV. The CDR3 here is CASSLAGKSYEQYF. CDR3 sequence (DNA): TGTGCCAGCAGCTTAGCGGGGAAGTCCTACGAGCAGTACTTC.

This clonotype was found a few times. One junction end does not reproduce the germline sequence, and a read error may be involved. The chain is built from TRBV9 and TRBJ2-2; 10 bases align to TRBD2. The CDR3 is 15 residues long. Germline CDR1 SGDLS, CDR2 YYNGEE. This CDR3 reads CASGVGLAGAGELFF. The CDR3 DNA reads TGTGCCAGCGGCGTAGGTCTAGCGGGAGCCGGGGAGCTGTTTTTT.

The rearrangement joins TRBV7-9 to TRBJ2-5; tentative D call: TRBD2 (6 bases). Germline V CDR1 and CDR2: SEHNR, FQNEAQ (reference sequence). The CDR3 has 14 amino acids. Trimming took 3 bases from V and 2 from J, leaving 10 bases between them. The CDR3 nucleotides read TGTGCCAGCAGCTTTAGGCGGGAACAAGAGACCCAGTACTTC. It specifies CASSFRREQETQYF. The full variable domain, in which reference TRBV7-9 and TRBJ2-5 provide the parts outside the CDR3, is DTGVSQNPRHKITKRGQNVTFRCDPISEHNRLYWYRQTLGQGPEFLTYFQNEAQLEKSRLLSDRFSAERPKGSFSTLEIQRTEQGDSAMYLCASSFRREQETQYFGPGTRLLVL.